What follows are 25 T cell receptor beta chains derived from one specimen sequenced in a study of long-term antiretroviral therapy in people with HIV. Survey level was the resolution at which the v3.0 immunoSEQ assay ran. Here immunoSEQ multiplex PCR was the method, and the copy in TCRdb shows in-frame clones only, minus some. The sample has tens of thousands of clones, 80% to 90% seen once; the top ten hold under 5%. The source material was unsorted PBMCs, sampled 0.8 years before starting antiretroviral therapy. Source of these receptors: a man between 18 and 29 years old with HIV.

The chain couples TRBV5-1 to TRBJ2-2, with 7 bases lining up with TRBD1. The CDR3 has 14 residues. V was clipped by 4 bases and J by 4 bases; unmatched bases: 4. Germline assignment: CDR1 SGHRS and CDR2 YFSETQ. CDR3 nucleotides: TGCGCCAGCAGCAGCGACAGGGTCACCGGGGAGCTGTTTTTT. Encoded protein: CASSSDRVTGELFF.

This chain links TRBV27 with TRBJ2-7; no reliable D call. Germline V gene sequence: CDR1 MNHEY, CDR2 SMNVEV (reference sequence). The CDR3 has 14 amino acids. The V and J ends lost 6 bases and 0 bases respectively, with 12 bases between them. The CDR3 DNA follows: TGTGCCAGCAGCCAATCGACAATCTCCTACGAGCAGTACTTC. This sequence encodes CASSQSTISYEQYF.

This chain connects TRBV18 to TRBJ2-1; possible D gene TRBD2, 7 bases. This CDR3 spans 15 amino acids. V gave up 6 bases and J gave up 8 bases, with 20 bases separating them. The germline V gene has CDR1 KGHSH and CDR2 LQKENI. This chain's CDR3 is CASSKGGGFPDEQFF. The CDR3 coding sequence is TGTGCCAGCTCGAAGGGAGGGGGGTTCCCGGATGAGCAGTTCTTC.

V and J are TRBV9 and TRBJ2-7; tentatively, D is TRBD1 (7 bases). Germline values: CDR1 SGDLS, CDR2 YYNGEE. With 0 bases removed from V and 6 bases from J, the gap between germline ends came to 16 bases. The CDR3 contains 15 residues. CDR3 nucleotides: TGTGCCAGCAGCGTAGAGGAGGGGGCGTTGGGCGAGCAGTACTTC. Amino acids: CASSVEEGALGEQYF.

The rearrangement links TRBV5-1 to TRBJ2-7, with 7 bases lining up with TRBD1. CDR1 and CDR2 from the germline V gene are SGHRS and YFSETQ. Trimming cost V 4 bases and J 6 bases; bases outside gene matches: 16. The CDR3 consists of 16 residues. CDR3: CASSLSVGQDASEQYF. CDR3 nucleotides: TGCGCCAGCAGCCTCAGTGTTGGACAGGACGCAAGCGAGCAGTACTTC.

This clone was recorded once. The chain has TRBV5-4 and TRBJ1-6; perhaps TRBD1 as D (5 bases). This CDR3 region has 12 residues. CDR1 is SGHNT and CDR2 is YYREEE in the germline V gene (reference sequence). Trimming stripped 0 bases from V and 11 bases from J, with 6 bases between. The CDR3 sequence: CASSLGGPPLHF. As DNA, the CDR3 is TGTGCCAGCAGCTTGGGGGGACCACCCCTCCACTTT.

This chain links TRBV5-8 with TRBJ1-3; perhaps TRBD1 as D (6 bases). Trimming cost V 3 bases and J 0 bases, with 10 bases left between them. CDR3 length: 15 amino acids. CDR1 and CDR2 from the germline V gene are SGHTS and YDEGEE. The DNA for the CDR3 is TGTGCCAGCAGCTATCGGACAGACTCTGGAAACACCATATATTTT. This codes for CASSYRTDSGNTIYF.

The gene calls are TRBV5-6 and TRBJ2-2, with a possible D match to TRBD2 (6 bases). The CDR3 extends over 15 amino acids. Germline values: CDR1 SGHDT, CDR2 YYEEEE. The germline V and J ends were trimmed by 0 bases and 5 bases, with 11 bases remaining between them. The CDR3 here is CASSLAGTGTGELFF. CDR3 DNA sequence: TGTGCCAGCAGCTTGGCGGGGACTGGTACCGGGGAGCTGTTTTTT.

The chain uses TRBV18 and TRBJ2-7, with D possibly being TRBD1 (6 bases). Germline V gene lookup returns CDR1 KGHSH and CDR2 LQKENI. The CDR3 is made up of 15 amino acids. V was pared by 6 bases and J by 3 bases, with 18 bases between. Here the CDR3 reads CASSLESGQNYEQYF. The CDR3 DNA reads as TGTGCCAGCTCTCTCGAGAGCGGACAGAACTACGAGCAGTACTTC.

As DNA, the CDR3 is TGTGCAAGTCGCTTAGCAGCTAGCGGGGGGCACAATGAGCAGTTCTTC. Its translation is CASRLAASGGHNEQFF. The chain recombines TRBV12-2 with TRBJ2-1; TRBD2 is the table's D call, not checked against the DNA. TRBV12-2 is designated a pseudogene. The CDR3 loop spans 16 amino acids.

The V call is TRBV7-2, the J call TRBJ1-3; D is unclear. The CDR3 runs to 14 residues. Germline CDR1 is SGHTA and CDR2 is FQGNSA. The V end lost 3 bases, the J end lost 4 bases, and 10 bases lay between the germline ends. CDR3 amino acids: CASSFGVAGNTIYF. The DNA for the CDR3 is TGTGCCAGCAGCTTTGGGGTAGCGGGAAACACCATATATTTT.

The count of this clone is one. V usage is TRBV5-5 and J usage is TRBJ2-1; D may be TRBD2 (6 bases). This CDR3 has 13 amino acids. In germline, CDR1 is SGHKS, CDR2 YYEKEE (reference sequence). V gave up 2 bases and J gave up 8 bases, with 11 bases separating them. Written as DNA, the CDR3 is TGTGCCAGCAGCTTAAATTCGGGGGATGAGCAGTTCTTC. Its protein is CASSLNSGDEQFF.

This clone was seen just once. The chain couples TRBV5-8 to TRBJ1-5; D gene ambiguous. V shed 2 bases and J shed 6 bases, with 6 bases lying between them. Germline V gene sequence: CDR1 SGHTS, CDR2 YDEGEE. The CDR3 sequence is 12 residues long. Here the CDR3 reads CASSFLGQPQHF. CDR3 DNA: TGTGCCAGCAGCTTCCTAGGTCAGCCCCAGCATTTT.

The chain's CDR3 is CASSQGQPGATQYF. The CDR3 DNA follows: TGTGCCAGCAGCCAAGGGCAGCCCGGGGCGACCCAGTACTTC. This chain connects TRBV7-3 to TRBJ2-5; possibly TRBD1 or TRBD2 for D (5 bases each). Germline loops: CDR1 SGHTA, CDR2 FQGTGA. The ends were cut back, 5 bases at V and 7 bases at J, with 17 bases in the middle. The CDR3 sequence is 14 residues long. Filled out from reference TRBV7-3 and TRBJ2-5, the complete variable domain reads GAGVSQTPSNKVTEKGKYVELRCDPISGHTALYWYRQSLGQGPEFLIYFQGTGAADDSGLPNDRFFAVRPEGSVSTLKIQRTERGDSAVYLCASSQGQPGATQYFGPGTRLLVL.

V usage is TRBV7-9 and J usage is TRBJ1-2; the D gene is possibly TRBD1 (6 bases). Germline loops: CDR1 SEHNR, CDR2 FQNEAQ (reference sequence). Trimming stripped 8 bases from V and 5 bases from J, with 18 bases between. This CDR3 spans 14 amino acids. CDR3 amino acids: CASSPGGQAYGYTF. In DNA, the CDR3 is TGTGCCAGCTCTCCTGGGGGGCAGGCATATGGCTACACCTTC. Variable domain in full (rest from reference TRBV7-9 and TRBJ1-2): DTGVSQNPRHKITKRGQNVTFRCDPISEHNRLYWYRQTLGQGPEFLTYFQNEAQLEKSRLLSDRFSAERPKGSFSTLEIQRTEQGDSAMYLCASSPGGQAYGYTFGSGTRLTVV.

The rearrangement joins TRBV6-5 to TRBJ1-5; possibly TRBD1 for D (5 bases). CDR3 length: 14 amino acids. V lost 10 bases, J lost 7 bases, and 20 bases lay in between. Germline V gene lookup returns CDR1 MNHEY and CDR2 SVGAGI. This CDR3 reads CATSTGTLGQPQHF. The CDR3 bases are TGTGCCACAAGTACCGGGACCCTGGGCCAGCCCCAGCATTTT.

This chain connects TRBV7-9 to TRBJ2-1; tentatively, D is TRBD1 or TRBD2 (5 bases each). V lost 5 bases, J lost 4 bases, and 15 bases lay in between. The CDR3 runs 15 residues. Germline V gene lookup returns CDR1 SEHNR and CDR2 FQNEAQ (reference sequence). The CDR3 protein is CASSAPGPLYNEQFF. CDR3 nucleotide sequence: TGTGCCAGCAGCGCGCCGGGGCCCCTTTACAATGAGCAGTTCTTC. Full variable domain (outside the CDR3, taken from reference TRBV7-9 and TRBJ2-1): DTGVSQNPRHKITKRGQNVTFRCDPISEHNRLYWYRQTLGQGPEFLTYFQNEAQLEKSRLLSDRFSAERPKGSFSTLEIQRTEQGDSAMYLCASSAPGPLYNEQFFGPGTRLTVL.

The chain links TRBV7-2 to TRBJ1-1; weak D call: TRBD1 (5 bases). The CDR3 extends over 12 amino acids. Germline V gene sequence: CDR1 SGHTA, CDR2 FQGNSA. V lost 5 bases, J lost 7 bases, and 11 bases lay in between. The CDR3 spells CASSIDSLEAFF. The DNA of the CDR3 is TGTGCCAGCAGCATAGACAGCCTTGAAGCTTTCTTT.

The V and J genes are TRBV6-1 and TRBJ2-7; a possible D gene is TRBD2 (7 bases). Trimming took off 11 bases at V and 2 bases at J, with 16 bases between the two ends. CDR3 length: 13 residues. Germline V gene data show CDR1 as MNHNS and CDR2 as SASEGT. This chain's CDR3 is CAGEGGATYEQYF. CDR3 coding DNA: TGTGCCGGGGAGGGGGGGGCAACCTACGAGCAGTACTTC.

J is TRBJ2-5 and V is TRBV6-1; D remains ambiguous. The CDR3 runs 14 residues. Per the germline V gene, CDR1 is MNHNS and CDR2 is SASEGT. V lost 2 bases, J lost 4 bases, and 11 bases lay in between. The CDR3 reads CASSEWAQPETQYF. CDR3 nucleotide sequence: TGTGCCAGCAGTGAATGGGCGCAACCAGAGACCCAGTACTTC.

The chain recombines TRBV9 with TRBJ1-2, with 9 positions matching TRBD1. The V and J ends lost 4 bases and 6 bases, in that order; junction bases with no gene match: 13. CDR3 length: 16 amino acids. In germline, CDR1 is SGDLS, CDR2 YYNGEE. CDR3 sequence: CASSPWGTGLGHGYTF. For the CDR3, the DNA is TGTGCCAGCAGCCCCTGGGGGACAGGGTTGGGACATGGCTACACCTTC.

The chain employs TRBV7-9 and TRBJ2-1, with 12 bases identical to TRBD1. V shed 5 bases and J 9 bases; nucleotides not matched to a gene: 11. The CDR3 sequence is 16 residues long. Looked up from germline, CDR1 is SEHNR and CDR2 is FQNEAQ (reference sequence). CDR3 DNA sequence: TGTGCCAGCAGCGGTACCGGGACAGGGGGCGTGGGTGAGCAGTTCTTC. It translates to CASSGTGTGGVGEQFF.

The J gene is TRBJ1-5, the V gene TRBV6-4; D gene uncertain. V was cut by 2 bases and J by 7 bases, with 9 bases left in between. Germline CDR1 MRHNA, CDR2 SNTAGT. This CDR3 region has 13 residues. The CDR3 is CASSDGTEQPQHF. The CDR3 DNA follows: TGTGCCAGCAGTGACGGAACGGAGCAGCCCCAGCATTTT.

This chain uses TRBV2 with TRBJ1-5; D not certain. The CDR3 totals 16 residues. V gave up 3 bases and J gave up 3 bases, with 15 bases separating them. Looked up from germline, CDR1 is SNHLY and CDR2 is FYNNEI. The CDR3 reads CASSDTVKTLNQPQHF. The CDR3 nucleotides read TGTGCCAGCAGTGACACTGTGAAGACCCTCAATCAGCCCCAGCATTTT.

In this sample, this clone turned up a few times. The gene calls are TRBV6-5 and TRBJ1-1, with D possibly TRBD1 on 6 matching bases. In germline, CDR1 is MNHEY, CDR2 SVGAGI. V was pared by 0 bases and J by 7 bases, with 9 bases between. The CDR3 contains 13 residues. The CDR3, as DNA: TGTGCCAGCAGTTACTCGGGGGCGAGTGAAGCTTTCTTT. Encoded protein: CASSYSGASEAFF.